This TCR beta chain is drawn from a study of persistence of HIV-infected CD4 T cells. Overlapping HIV-1 Gag 15-mer peptides at approximately 0.96 ug per peptide per mL were used. Memory cells lacking CD40L and CD69 with high CD45RO were sorted. In the case of this clone: Its matching antigen is unknown.

V gave up 5 bases and J gave up 6 bases, with 23 bases separating them. Per germline, CDR1 LGHNA and CDR2 YSLEER. The CDR3 is 17 amino acids. Sequencing used immunoSEQ version 4 in survey mode. TCRdb's copy holds only in-frame clones and misses some; the assay was immunoSEQ multiplex PCR. The data show about 40,000 clones, roughly 74% seen once. This TCR derives from an adult man with HIV who was CMV-seropositive. The input for sequencing was CD4+ T cells sorted from PBMCs after roughly 18-hour stimulation, taken from a patient who received antiretroviral therapy. V gene TRBV4-3 combines with J gene TRBJ2-1; D may be TRBD2 (5 bases). The CDR3 bases are TGCGCCAGCAGCTCGAATGTAGGGAGCCTATTGGGCAATGAGCAGTTCTTC. Its translation is CASSSNVGSLLGNEQFF.